Listed here are 29 T cell receptor beta chains from one sample, sequenced in a study of cytomegalovirus exposure and HLA in healthy donors. With 60 Vbeta and 13 Jbeta primers, the PCR was carried out. Method: immunoSEQ multiplex PCR; TCRdb's copy keeps in-frame clones and lacks some. Its clone listing holds 90,000 to 100,000 clones. Sequencing used PBMCs. The receptor source for this set is a woman in her twenties or thirties in good health and CMV-seronegative.

The chain combines TRBV7-3 with TRBJ2-7, with 8 nucleotides matching TRBD1. The V gene end was trimmed by 5 bases and the J gene end by 4 bases; junction bases not matched to a gene: 7. CDR1 is SGHTA, CDR2 FQGTGA, per germline. This CDR3 is built from 14 residues. CDR3: CASSQTGDRYEQYF. As DNA, the CDR3 is TGTGCCAGCAGCCAGACAGGGGATAGATACGAGCAGTACTTC.

The V gene is TRBV2, the J gene TRBJ2-6; 8 nucleotides line up with TRBD1. V lost 8 bases and J lost 2; bases outside the gene matches: 5. Germline CDR1 and CDR2: SNHLY and FYNNEI. The CDR3 runs 15 residues. The CDR3 DNA reads TGTGCCAGCTGGGCAGGGGGCGCTGGGGCCAACGTCCTGACTTTC. It is translated as CASWAGGAGANVLTF.

The chain couples TRBV7-2 to TRBJ1-1; no firm D call. The CDR3 is 14 residues long. The germline gives CDR1 SGHTA, CDR2 FQGNSA. The ends were cut back, 1 base at V and 7 bases at J, with 13 bases in the middle. The CDR3 DNA reads TGTGCCAGCAGCTTAGAATTTTGGGCTGGTGAAGCTTTCTTT. Amino acid sequence: CASSLEFWAGEAFF.

The J gene is TRBJ2-2, the V gene TRBV5-6; no definite D call. The germline V and J ends were trimmed by 4 bases and 8 bases, with 21 bases remaining between them. The CDR3 totals 16 residues. CDR1 is SGHDT, CDR2 YYEEEE, per germline. This CDR3 is CASSPPPWPQSGELFF. CDR3 in DNA: TGTGCCAGCAGCCCCCCACCGTGGCCACAATCAGGGGAGCTGTTTTTT.

The rearrangement uses TRBV10-1 and TRBJ2-1; 10 bases agree with TRBD2. There are 18 residues in the CDR3. J lost 0 bases, V lost 4 bases, and 9 bases had no gene match. Looked up from germline, CDR1 is WNHNN and CDR2 is SYGVQD (reference sequence). The CDR3 sequence is CASSVGLAAQNSYNEQFF. DNA for the CDR3: TGCGCCAGCAGTGTTGGACTAGCGGCACAGAACTCCTACAATGAGCAGTTCTTC.

The chain carries TRBV6-5 and TRBJ2-5; 7 nucleotides match TRBD1. Germline V CDR1 and CDR2: MNHEY, SVGAGI. The CDR3 totals 13 residues. CDR3 residues: CASHETGTETQYF. CDR3 nucleotide sequence: TGTGCGAGCCACGAGACAGGGACAGAGACCCAGTACTTC.

CDR3 region: CASSQDNSGGHNIQYF. The DNA for the CDR3 is TGTGCCAGCAGCCAAGATAATAGCGGGGGACACAACATTCAGTACTTC. The V call is TRBV4-2, the J call TRBJ2-4; 9 positions agree with TRBD2. The CDR3 covers 16 residues. With 0 bases clipped from V and 7 bases from J, the junction kept 7 bases outside the gene matches. Germline V lookup: CDR1 LGHNA, CDR2 YNFKEQ.

This chain links TRBV2 with TRBJ1-2, with 7 bases fitting TRBD1. CDR3 length: 13 amino acids. The trim removed 6 bases at V and 5 bases at J, leaving 6 bases unmatched. The germline V gene encodes CDR1 SNHLY and CDR2 FYNNEI. DNA of the CDR3: TGTGCCAGCAGCCATGAGGGGGCTTATGGCTACACCTTC. Protein sequence: CASSHEGAYGYTF. Drawing the rest from reference TRBV2 and TRBJ1-2, the complete variable domain is EPEVTQTPSHQVTQMGQEVILRCVPISNHLYFYWYRQILGQKVEFLVSFYNNEISEKSEIFDDQFSVERPDGSNFTLKIRSTKLEDSAMYFCASSHEGAYGYTFGSGTRLTVV.

The gene calls are TRBV30 and TRBJ1-3; possibly TRBD1 for D (5 bases). V lost 0 bases and J 1 base, leaving 16 bases between the germline ends. CDR1 GTSNPN and CDR2 SVGIG come from the germline V gene (reference sequence). CDR3 length: 17 amino acids. This CDR3 is CAWSVLQGLGSGNTIYF. For the CDR3, the DNA is TGTGCCTGGAGTGTACTGCAGGGACTGGGTTCTGGAAACACCATATATTTT.

The V and J genes are TRBV29-1 and TRBJ2-3; D may be TRBD2 (6 bases). The germline V gene has CDR1 SQVTM and CDR2 ANQGSEA. This CDR3 contains 16 residues. With 7 bases removed from V and 5 bases from J, the gap between germline ends came to 25 bases. CDR3 sequence reads: CSAVGPSEGEIDTQYF. CDR3 nucleotides: TGCAGCGCTGTAGGTCCTAGCGAGGGCGAAATAGATACGCAGTATTTT.

V is TRBV10-3 and J is TRBJ2-2; a weak D match, TRBD2 (7 bases). Germline assignment: CDR1 ENHRY and CDR2 SYGVKD. The CDR3 has 14 amino acids. V lost 10 bases to trimming and J lost 6 bases, with 18 bases between them. CDR3 protein: CANRGAGSSGELFF. The CDR3 nucleotides read TGTGCCAACCGGGGGGCGGGATCGTCCGGGGAGCTGTTTTTT.

V usage is TRBV4-1 and J usage is TRBJ1-4; tentative D call: TRBD1 (5 bases). The CDR3 contains 15 residues. V was trimmed by 3 bases and J by 10 bases, leaving 18 bases between them. Germline CDR1 and CDR2: MGHRA and YSYEKL. CDR3 coding DNA: TGCGCCAGCAGCCAGGGGGGACTTCTAAGGGGAAAACTGTTTTTT. It specifies CASSQGGLLRGKLFF.

V gene TRBV5-5 combines with J gene TRBJ2-7; TRBD2 is a possible D gene (5 bases). The CDR3 consists of 15 residues. Between the trimmed V and J ends, which lost 4 bases and 3 bases, there was a span of 17 bases. Germline V lookup: CDR1 SGHKS, CDR2 YYEKEE (reference sequence). The CDR3 sequence: CASSPSPQLIYEQYF. The CDR3 DNA reads TGTGCCAGCAGCCCTAGCCCACAGTTGATCTACGAGCAGTACTTC. Full variable domain (outside the CDR3, taken from reference TRBV5-5 and TRBJ2-7): DAGVTQSPTHLIKTRGQQVTLRCSPISGHKSVSWYQQVLGQGPQFIFQYYEKEERGRGNFPDRFSARQFPNYSSELNVNALLLGDSALYLCASSPSPQLIYEQYFGPGTRLTVT.

This CDR3 reads CASSYLAGGYEQYF. CDR3 sequence (DNA): TGTGCCAGCAGTTATTTGGCGGGGGGCTACGAGCAGTACTTC. The chain has TRBV28 and TRBJ2-7; TRBD2 agrees at 8 bases. Looked up from germline, CDR1 is MDHEN and CDR2 is SYDVKM. The ends lost 4 bases at V and 3 bases at J; junction bases unmatched: 5. The CDR3 is made up of 14 amino acids.

This sequence joins TRBV6-6 and TRBJ1-3; 8 bases match TRBD1. The CDR3 is 15 amino acids. Germline V gene lookup returns CDR1 MNHNY and CDR2 SVGAGI (reference sequence). The V segment lost 6 bases and the J segment 0 bases; nucleotides outside the gene matches: 4. CDR3 loop: CASRDRDLSGNTIYF. In nucleotides, the CDR3 is TGTGCCAGCAGGGACAGGGACCTCTCTGGAAACACCATATATTTT.

The V gene is TRBV18, the J gene TRBJ2-7; TRBD1 matches at 7 bases. Germline V CDR1 and CDR2: KGHSH, LQKENI. V shed 6 bases, J shed 5 bases, and the junction held 10 bases outside the gene matches. This CDR3 region has 14 residues. The CDR3 here is CASSTEGASDEQYF. In DNA, the CDR3 is TGTGCCAGCTCCACAGAGGGGGCGTCGGACGAGCAGTACTTC.

The V and J genes are TRBV6-5 and TRBJ2-7; 10 bases agree with TRBD1. The germline V gene encodes CDR1 MNHEY and CDR2 SVGAGI. The CDR3 covers 15 residues. Trimming cost V 2 bases and J 4 bases; bases outside gene matches: 5. The CDR3 bases are TGTGCCAGCAGTTACCCGGGACAGGGGATATACGAGCAGTACTTC. This sequence encodes CASSYPGQGIYEQYF.

The chain carries TRBV19 and TRBJ1-2; D ambiguous. Germline loops: CDR1 LNHDA, CDR2 SQIVND (reference sequence). The CDR3 is made up of 13 amino acids. Between the trimmed V and J ends, which lost 3 bases and 5 bases, there was a span of 10 bases. The CDR3 region is CASSITVDYGYTF. The CDR3 bases are TGTGCCAGTAGTATTACGGTCGATTATGGCTACACCTTC.

The gene calls are TRBV28 and TRBJ2-7; tentatively, D is TRBD2 (5 bases). Germline V gives CDR1 MDHEN, CDR2 SYDVKM. There are 14 residues in the CDR3. Trimming took 6 bases from V and 4 from J, leaving 16 bases between them. The CDR3 loop reads CASRNRAVAYEQYF. The CDR3 nucleotides read TGTGCCAGCAGGAACCGGGCCGTAGCGTACGAGCAGTACTTC.

The rearrangement uses TRBV9 and TRBJ2-1; TRBD2 matches 8 bases. Germline V gene data show CDR1 as SGDLS and CDR2 as YYNGEE. This CDR3 comprises 15 residues. J gave up 7 bases and V 2 bases, and 8 bases lay outside the gene matches. The CDR3: CASSVDSGNRNEQFF. The CDR3 nucleotides are TGTGCCAGCAGCGTGGATAGCGGGAATCGGAATGAGCAGTTCTTC. The full variable domain, with the rest looked up from reference TRBV9 and TRBJ2-1, is DSGVTQTPKHLITATGQRVTLRCSPRSGDLSVYWYQQSLDQGLQFLIQYYNGEERAKGNILERFSAQQFPDLHSELNLSSLELGDSALYFCASSVDSGNRNEQFFGPGTRLTVL.

This chain joins TRBV7-9 and TRBJ1-6; D unresolved. The V end was cut by 5 bases, the J end by 11 bases, with 22 bases between. This CDR3 has 16 amino acids. Germline CDR1 reads SEHNR; CDR2 reads FQNEAQ (reference sequence). CDR3: CASSPLLERIAAPLHF. DNA for the CDR3: TGTGCCAGCAGCCCCCTTTTGGAGCGAATTGCAGCACCCCTCCACTTT.

The rearrangement uses TRBV7-9 and TRBJ2-5; 7 positions agree with TRBD1. The assigned J gene may be wrong: the sequence end matches TRBJ2-7 better. There are 13 residues in the CDR3. Germline assignment: CDR1 SEHNR and CDR2 FQNEAQ (reference sequence). CDR3 nucleotide sequence: TGTGCAGTGGGACAGAAGAGCTCCTACGAGCAGTACTTC. Translated: CAVGQKSSYEQYF.

The genes are TRBV19 and TRBJ2-7; D ambiguous. V was cut by 3 bases and J by 0 bases, with 9 bases left in between. Germline V gene data show CDR1 as LNHDA and CDR2 as SQIVND (reference sequence). The CDR3 contains 14 residues. The CDR3 loop is CASSIELISYEQYF. For the CDR3, the DNA is TGTGCCAGTAGTATTGAGTTAATCTCCTACGAGCAGTACTTC.

About this clone itself: Its ends do not fully match the called genes, so a read error is possible. The chain employs TRBV7-7 and TRBJ2-2; possibly TRBD2 for D (6 bases). The CDR3 is made up of 14 amino acids. Germline lookup yields CDR1 SSHAT and CDR2 FNYEAQ (reference sequence). This chain's CDR3 is CASSLEGMGEELFF. The CDR3 DNA sequence: TGTGCTAGCAGCTTGGAGGGGATGGGCGAGGAGCTGTTTTTT.

About this clone itself: At one boundary the junction diverges from the germline segment, which might be a read error. The same CDR3 arises from other DNA sequences in this sample as well. The V gene is TRBV7-9, the J gene TRBJ1-4; 7 bases fit TRBD1. This CDR3 has 15 residues. Looked up from germline, CDR1 is SEHNR and CDR2 is FQNEAQ (reference sequence). The CDR3 spells CASSKGAVLGEKLFF. The CDR3 DNA sequence: TGCGCCAGCTCTAAGGGGGCGGTCTTGGGTGAAAAACTGTTTTTT.

The chain uses TRBV11-3 and TRBJ2-7; maybe TRBD2 (7 bases). From germline, CDR1 is SGHNT and CDR2 YENEEA. This CDR3 contains 15 residues. Trimming stripped 5 bases from V and 4 bases from J, with 18 bases between. Here the CDR3 reads CASSPQGQRGYEQYF. DNA of the CDR3: TGTGCCAGCAGCCCACAAGGACAGCGGGGATACGAGCAGTACTTC.

V is TRBV10-3 and J is TRBJ2-3; D ambiguous. The CDR3 runs 14 residues. Germline values: CDR1 ENHRY, CDR2 SYGVKD. V was clipped by 6 bases and J by 0 bases, with 10 bases between them. CDR3 bases: TGTGCCATCAGGGGCAGATCTAGCACAGATACGCAGTATTTT. It codes for CAIRGRSSTDTQYF.

The genes are TRBV5-1 and TRBJ2-7; 9 positions agree with TRBD1. Germline loops: CDR1 SGHRS, CDR2 YFSETQ. J lost 3 bases, V lost 3 bases, and 4 bases had no gene match. This CDR3 spans 14 amino acids. CDR3 sequence reads: CASSWTTGGYEQYF. In DNA form, the CDR3 reads TGCGCCAGCAGCTGGACGACAGGGGGCTACGAGCAGTACTTC. The full variable domain, with the rest looked up from reference TRBV5-1 and TRBJ2-7, is KAGVTQTPRYLIKTRGQQVTLSCSPISGHRSVSWYQQTPGQGLQFLFEYFSETQRNKGNFPGRFSGRQFSNSRSEMNVSTLELGDSALYLCASSWTTGGYEQYFGPGTRLTVT.

About this clone itself: Other DNA variants within this sample encode the same CDR3. This chain links TRBV28 with TRBJ1-2; D is uncertain. The CDR3 has 11 residues. V shed 5 bases and J shed 8 bases, with 9 bases lying between them. From germline, CDR1 is MDHEN and CDR2 SYDVKM. This CDR3 reads CASSPGYGYTF. In DNA form, the CDR3 reads TGTGCCAGCAGTCCGGGATACGGCTACACCTTC.